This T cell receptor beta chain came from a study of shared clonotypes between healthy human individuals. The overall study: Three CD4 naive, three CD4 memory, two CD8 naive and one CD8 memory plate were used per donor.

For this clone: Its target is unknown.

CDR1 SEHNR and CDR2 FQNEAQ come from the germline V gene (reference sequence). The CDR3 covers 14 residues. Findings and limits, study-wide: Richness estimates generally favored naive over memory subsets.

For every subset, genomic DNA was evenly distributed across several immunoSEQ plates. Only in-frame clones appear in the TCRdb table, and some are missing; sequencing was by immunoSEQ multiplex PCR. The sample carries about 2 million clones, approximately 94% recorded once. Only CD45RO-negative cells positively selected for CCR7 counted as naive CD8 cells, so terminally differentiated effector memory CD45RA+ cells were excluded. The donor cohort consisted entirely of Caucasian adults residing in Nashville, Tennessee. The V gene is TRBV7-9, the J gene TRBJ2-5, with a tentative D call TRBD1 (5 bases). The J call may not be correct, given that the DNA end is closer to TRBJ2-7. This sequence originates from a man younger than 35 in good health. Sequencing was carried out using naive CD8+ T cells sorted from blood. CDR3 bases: TGTGCCAGCAGCTTAGCGCAGGGTAATGACGAGCAGTACTTC. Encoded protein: CASSLAQGNDEQYF.